Each of the 17 T cell receptor beta chains below was sequenced from the same sample in a study of vaccination and CD4 T cells after COVID-19. Regarding time point: late sampling 161 to 241 days after vaccination in three convalescent patients. Noted treatment: roughly ten-day PBMC culture with coronavirus spike peptide pools or control peptides (ViraFEST assay). These TCRs' antigens remain unknown. Cultured CD4+ T-cell DNA underwent Oncomine TCR Beta short-read sequencing. In TCRdb, the PCR reads were re-called with MiXCR into one record per CDR3 protein. Of tens of thousands of distinct CDR3 sequences listed, 28% are singletons. Sequences were derived from CD4+ T cells from blood, cultured in vitro, sampled about 7 months after SARS-CoV-2 vaccination. These receptors were obtained from a human donor who had recovered from COVID-19.

The CDR3: CASTPGGFSNQPQHF. In nucleotides, the CDR3 is TGTGCCAGCACCCCAGGTGGGTTTAGCAATCAGCCCCAGCATTTT. V and J are TRBV16 and TRBJ1-5, with D hard to call. With 7 bases removed from V and 0 bases from J, the gap between germline ends came to 13 bases. The CDR3 spans 15 residues. CDR1 and CDR2 (germline): KGHSY, FQNENV.

The rearrangement joins TRBV20-1 to TRBJ2-7; 9 bases line up with TRBD2. The CDR3 runs to 15 residues. V lost 0 bases to trimming and J lost 5 bases; unmatched junction nucleotides: 8. Germline lookup yields CDR1 DFQATT and CDR2 SNEGSKA (reference sequence). This CDR3 is CSARDLSREGNEQYF. In DNA, the CDR3 is TGCAGTGCTAGAGACTTGTCGCGGGAGGGGAACGAGCAGTACTTC.

The chain combines TRBV19 with TRBJ2-5; 7 bases line up with TRBD2. The germline gives CDR1 LNHDA, CDR2 SQIVND (reference sequence). V was pared by 7 bases and J by 5 bases, with 10 bases of the junction left unmatched. The CDR3 spans 14 residues. The DNA of the CDR3 is TGTGCCAGTACCCCACACGTGGGGGGGGAGACCCAGTACTTC. Residues: CASTPHVGGETQYF.

The chain links TRBV2 to TRBJ2-1; unclear D gene. There are 14 residues in the CDR3. V was clipped by 6 bases and J by 6 bases, with 15 bases between them. The germline V gene encodes CDR1 SNHLY and CDR2 FYNNEI. The CDR3 loop is CASSGLSMGNEQFF. CDR3 bases: TGTGCCAGCAGCGGTCTATCAATGGGCAATGAGCAGTTCTTC.

This chain links TRBV2 with TRBJ2-3, with a possible D match to TRBD1 (6 bases). The V end was cut by 1 base, the J end by 1 base, with 6 bases between. CDR3 length: 14 amino acids. Germline CDR1 SNHLY, CDR2 FYNNEI. CDR3 in amino acids: CASSEGTGTDTQYF. In nucleotides, the CDR3 is TGTGCCAGCAGTGAAGGGACAGGCACAGATACGCAGTATTTT.

DNA of the CDR3: TGTGCCACCAGCGCGATCACAGGGGGCGGCGGCTATGGCTACACCTTC. It yields the protein CATSAITGGGGYGYTF. The V call is TRBV15, the J call TRBJ1-2; TRBD1 aligns across 9 bases. This CDR3 spans 16 amino acids. Losses at the gene ends were 5 bases for V and 4 bases for J; bases not matched to a gene: 11. The germline V gene has CDR1 LNHNV and CDR2 YYDKDF (reference sequence).

The chain has TRBV7-6 and TRBJ2-3; D unclear. Germline V CDR1 and CDR2: SGHVS, FNYEAQ. This CDR3 contains 15 residues. Trimming pared 5 bases from V and 2 bases from J, leaving 14 bases between. CDR3: CASSPSWDDTDTQYF. The DNA of the CDR3 is TGTGCCAGCAGCCCGAGTTGGGATGACACAGATACGCAGTATTTT.

The chain combines TRBV7-9 with TRBJ2-3; a possible D gene is TRBD2 (7 bases). The V gene's germline CDR1 is SEHNR and CDR2 FQNEAQ (reference sequence). The germline V and J ends were trimmed by 0 bases and 4 bases, with 14 bases remaining between them. There are 16 residues in the CDR3. CDR3 DNA sequence: TGTGCCAGCAGCTTAGCGTGGGGGGGCGCGGCAGATACGCAGTATTTT. It encodes CASSLAWGGAADTQYF.

This clonotype was recorded a few times. The chain combines TRBV27 with TRBJ1-6; D is perhaps TRBD1 (6 bases). The length of the CDR3 is 14 residues. CDR1 MNHEY and CDR2 SMNVEV come from the germline V gene (reference sequence). Trimming removed 6 bases at V and 9 bases at J, with 15 bases between. The CDR3 loop reads CASSDGQLLSPLHF. The CDR3 DNA sequence: TGTGCCAGCAGCGACGGACAGTTACTTTCACCCCTCCACTTT.

In its sample, this clonotype was seen many times. The chain recombines TRBV20-1 with TRBJ2-5; D ambiguous. The V and J ends lost 3 bases and 2 bases respectively, with 7 bases between them. The CDR3 is 12 residues long. The germline V gene has CDR1 DFQATT and CDR2 SNEGSKA (reference sequence). CDR3 amino acids: CSASSAQETQYF. Here the CDR3 DNA reads TGCAGTGCTAGCTCCGCACAAGAGACCCAGTACTTC.

V gene TRBV25-1 combines with J gene TRBJ1-5; TRBD1 matches 7 bases. This CDR3 region has 17 residues. V was pared by 3 bases and J by 1 base, with 9 bases of the junction left unmatched. The germline CDR1 and CDR2 sequences are MGHDK and SYGVNS. The CDR3 region has the DNA TGTGCCAGCAGTGAGTCTTCCCCGGGACAGAGCAATCAGCCCCAGCATTTT. It codes for CASSESSPGQSNQPQHF.

This clonotype qualifies as medium-sized. The chain uses TRBV7-9 and TRBJ1-6; 8 bases agree with TRBD1. This CDR3 region has 14 residues. CDR1 is SEHNR, CDR2 FQNEAQ, per germline (reference sequence). J gave up 9 bases and V 6 bases, and 7 bases lay outside the gene matches. The CDR3 spells CASSIGQGSSPLHF. CDR3 bases: TGTGCCAGCAGTATCGGACAGGGAAGTTCACCCCTCCACTTT. The full variable domain, in which reference TRBV7-9 and TRBJ1-6 provide the parts outside the CDR3, is DTGVSQNPRHKITKRGQNVTFRCDPISEHNRLYWYRQTLGQGPEFLTYFQNEAQLEKSRLLSDRFSAERPKGSFSTLEIQRTEQGDSAMYLCASSIGQGSSPLHFGNGTRLTVT.

This chain connects TRBV19 to TRBJ1-5, with 9 bases identical to TRBD1. The germline CDR1 and CDR2 sequences are LNHDA and SQIVND (reference sequence). The CDR3 consists of 15 residues. V was pared by 6 bases and J by 5 bases, with 8 bases of the junction left unmatched. CDR3 coding DNA: TGTGCCAGTAGGGGGGGCCGGACAGGGGATCAGCCCCAGCATTTT. Its translation is CASRGGRTGDQPQHF.

This clonotype was counted a single time. The chain joins TRBV6-4 to TRBJ2-4; D perhaps matches TRBD2 (6 bases). Germline V CDR1 and CDR2: MRHNA, SNTAGT. Trimming took off 4 bases at V and 15 bases at J, with 13 bases between the two ends. The CDR3 runs 11 residues. CDR3 protein: CASSGGGSLYF. In DNA form, the CDR3 reads TGTGCCAGCAGTGGAGGAGGGAGTTTGTACTTC.

The gene calls are TRBV6-2 or TRBV6-3 and TRBJ2-3; D unclear. This CDR3 is built from 16 residues. V lost 6 bases and J 0 bases, leaving 16 bases between the germline ends. Germline loops: CDR1 MNHEY, CDR2 SVGEGT. The CDR3 nucleotides read TGTGCCAGCAGAGACTCCGGGCTCCCTAGCACAGATACGCAGTATTTT. It encodes CASRDSGLPSTDTQYF.

V and J are TRBV2 and TRBJ1-5, with D possibly being TRBD1 (5 bases). CDR3 size: 15 residues. CDR1 and CDR2 from the germline V gene are SNHLY and FYNNEI. V was shortened by 3 bases and J by 3 bases, with 12 bases between the two germline ends. The CDR3 DNA sequence: TGTGCCAGCAGTGACCGGTTAGGGGCCAATCAGCCCCAGCATTTT. Protein product: CASSDRLGANQPQHF.

The chain has TRBV28 and TRBJ1-2; D call uncertain. V was clipped by 3 bases and J by 5 bases, with 22 bases between them. Germline values: CDR1 MDHEN, CDR2 SYDVKM. The CDR3 is 17 residues long. CDR3 nucleotide sequence: TGTGCCAGCAGTTTCAGCGGTGGGTTTGGAGACCTGTATGGCTACACCTTC. Its translation: CASSFSGGFGDLYGYTF.